What follows are 25 T cell receptor beta chains derived from one specimen sequenced in a study of T cell repertoires in cytomegalovirus infection. TCRdb re-analysed the reads in MiXCR, keeping a single row per CDR3 protein. Here the sample spans about 100,000 distinct CDR3 sequences, 23% being singletons. The source material was CD8+ T cells from PBMCs. The receptors derive from a human donor in good health (CMV status not recorded). Some clones in this sample may be carry-over from other donors' samples.

V is TRBV14 and J is TRBJ2-1, with 7 nucleotides matching TRBD1. The CDR3 is made up of 15 amino acids. V was pared by 6 bases and J by 7 bases, with 12 bases of the junction left unmatched. The germline CDR1 and CDR2 sequences are SGHDN and FVKESK. The CDR3 reads CASRKSRQGRNEQFF. The CDR3 DNA is TGTGCCAGCAGAAAGTCTAGACAGGGTAGGAATGAGCAGTTCTTC. Full variable domain (rest looked up from reference TRBV14 and TRBJ2-1): EAGVTQFPSHSVIEKGQTVTLRCDPISGHDNLYWYRRVMGKEIKFLLHFVKESKQDESGMPNNRFLAERTGGTYSTLKVQPAELEDSGVYFCASRKSRQGRNEQFFGPGTRLTVL.

This sequence joins TRBV9 and TRBJ2-7, with 10 bases identical to TRBD1. Germline CDR1 and CDR2: SGDLS and YYNGEE. The length of the CDR3 is 14 residues. Trimming cost V 3 bases and J 6 bases; bases outside gene matches: 6. The CDR3 is CASSAGQGTPEQYF. CDR3 sequence (DNA): TGTGCCAGCAGCGCGGGACAGGGGACGCCCGAGCAGTACTTC.

In this sample, this clonotype turned up a few times. V usage is TRBV6-5 and J usage is TRBJ2-3; 12 bases fit TRBD2. The CDR3 loop spans 15 amino acids. V shed 7 bases, J shed 6 bases, and the junction held 8 bases outside the gene matches. Looked up from germline, CDR1 is MNHEY and CDR2 is SVGAGI. CDR3 nucleotides: TGTGCCAGCACTCAGACTAGCGGGAGATTCGATACGCAGTATTTT. Protein sequence: CASTQTSGRFDTQYF.

The chain couples TRBV18 to TRBJ2-7, with 12 bases aligning to TRBD2. The V gene's germline CDR1 is KGHSH and CDR2 LQKENI. J gave up 3 bases and V 2 bases, and 5 bases lay outside the gene matches. This CDR3 contains 16 residues. CDR3 region: CASSPTLAGGHYEQYF. CDR3 nucleotides: TGTGCCAGCTCACCAACACTAGCGGGGGGTCACTACGAGCAGTACTTC.

This clonotype was recorded a few times. The CDR3 reads CASSPAGETYEQYF. CDR3 sequence (DNA): TGTGCCAGCTCACCAGCGGGAGAGACGTACGAGCAGTACTTC. The chain carries TRBV18 and TRBJ2-7; 7 bases align to TRBD2. Germline trimming cut 2 bases from V and 4 bases from J; bases unmatched to any gene: 5. Germline V gene lookup returns CDR1 KGHSH and CDR2 LQKENI. The CDR3 length is 14 residues.

CDR3 residues: CSAKGGGTEAFF. CDR3 DNA: TGCAGTGCAAAGGGGGGCGGCACTGAAGCTTTCTTT. This sequence joins TRBV20-1 and TRBJ1-1; perhaps TRBD1 as D (6 bases). V gave up 6 bases and J gave up 4 bases, with 12 bases separating them. The length of the CDR3 is 12 residues. Germline V CDR1 and CDR2: DFQATT, SNEGSKA (reference sequence).

This clonotype showed up just a few times. This chain connects TRBV2 to TRBJ1-4; possibly TRBD1 for D (5 bases). Germline V gene sequence: CDR1 SNHLY, CDR2 FYNNEI. With 2 bases removed from V and 6 bases from J, the gap between germline ends came to 13 bases. This CDR3 contains 15 residues. CDR3 residues: CASSERLGGDEKLFF. Here the CDR3 DNA reads TGTGCCAGCAGTGAAAGGTTGGGAGGGGATGAAAAACTGTTTTTT.

In nucleotides, the CDR3 is TGTGCCAGCAGCTTAGATCCGAGAGAGGAGCAGCCCCAGCATTTT. Its protein is CASSLDPREEQPQHF. This chain joins TRBV11-2 and TRBJ1-5; D gene ambiguous. Germline V CDR1 and CDR2: SGHAT, FQNNGV. The length of the CDR3 is 15 residues. Trimming took off 0 bases at V and 7 bases at J, with 13 bases between the two ends.

This clonotype has ten or more counts. This chain connects TRBV7-9 to TRBJ2-1; weak D call: TRBD1 (6 bases). Germline V lookup: CDR1 SEHNR, CDR2 FQNEAQ (reference sequence). The CDR3 covers 15 residues. V lost 4 bases to trimming and J lost 10 bases, with 20 bases between them. CDR3 DNA sequence: TGTGCCAGCAGCTCCCTCCTCCTTGGGGGCCCCGAGCAGTTCTTC. The encoded protein is CASSSLLLGGPEQFF.

This clonotype has at least ten counts. The V call is TRBV7-2, the J call TRBJ1-4; D is perhaps TRBD1 (5 bases). This CDR3 spans 13 amino acids. Trimming removed 6 bases from V and 7 bases from J, with 12 bases in between. Germline values: CDR1 SGHTA, CDR2 FQGNSA. In DNA, the CDR3 is TGTGCCAGCAGTTCGGGACTGGCTGAAAAACTGTTTTTT. It translates to CASSSGLAEKLFF.

This chain links TRBV6-2 or TRBV6-3 with TRBJ2-7, with a tentative D call TRBD1 (6 bases). CDR3 length: 15 residues. The germline CDR1 and CDR2 sequences are MNHEY and SVGEGT. Trimming removed 6 bases at V and 0 bases at J, with 15 bases between. The CDR3 sequence is CASRPDSASSYEQYF. CDR3 DNA sequence: TGTGCCAGCAGACCGGACAGCGCAAGCTCCTACGAGCAGTACTTC.

This clonotype was seen more than once but under ten times. The V gene is TRBV20-1, the J gene TRBJ2-7, with D perhaps assigned TRBD1 or TRBD2 (6 bases each). Germline assignment: CDR1 DFQATT and CDR2 SNEGSKA (reference sequence). With 4 bases removed from V and 0 bases from J, the gap between germline ends came to 16 bases. The CDR3 is made up of 15 amino acids. The DNA of the CDR3 is TGCAGTGCTAAGAGGGTAGCGGACAGCTCCTACGAGCAGTACTTC. This encodes CSAKRVADSSYEQYF.

This clonotype was seen a few times. The chain is built from TRBV12-3 or TRBV12-4 and TRBJ2-3, with D perhaps matching TRBD2 (5 bases). Trimming took off 7 bases at V and 2 bases at J, with 13 bases between the two ends. The CDR3 has 14 residues. CDR3 in DNA: TGTGCCAGCACGAGGGTGGCAGCCACAGATACGCAGTATTTT. This codes for CASTRVAATDTQYF.

This clonotype was counted between two and nine times. This chain links TRBV7-4 with TRBJ1-1; D is perhaps TRBD1 (5 bases). Trimming removed 3 bases from V and 6 bases from J, with 17 bases in between. The V gene's germline CDR1 is SGHVT and CDR2 SQSDAQ. The length of the CDR3 is 15 residues. CDR3 sequence: CASSFPWEGLAEAFF. In nucleotides, the CDR3 is TGTGCCAGCAGCTTTCCCTGGGAGGGGCTAGCTGAAGCTTTCTTT. Full variable domain (missing parts from reference TRBV7-4 and TRBJ1-1): GAGVSQSPRYKVAKRGRDVALRCDSISGHVTLYWYRQTLGQGSEVLTYSQSDAQRDKSGRPSGRFSAERPERSVSTLKIQRTEQGDSAVYLCASSFPWEGLAEAFFGQGTRLTVV.

This chain connects TRBV10-1 to TRBJ1-2; D not certain. Germline V gene lookup returns CDR1 WNHNN and CDR2 SYGVQD (reference sequence). The CDR3 covers 13 residues. V lost 4 bases, J lost 2 bases, and 8 bases lay in between. The CDR3 sequence is CASSADANYGYTF. CDR3 nucleotides: TGCGCCAGCAGTGCGGACGCCAACTATGGCTACACCTTC.

This clonotype was counted at least ten times. The chain couples TRBV12-3 or TRBV12-4 to TRBJ2-1; 10 nucleotides align to TRBD2. The CDR3 is 13 residues long. Trimming removed 4 bases from V and 9 bases from J; junction bases left unmatched: 3. CDR3 bases: TGTGCCAGCAGTTCCGGGACTAGCGTTGAGCAGTTCTTC. Its protein is CASSSGTSVEQFF.

The rearrangement links TRBV6-1 to TRBJ2-1; weak D call: TRBD2 (6 bases). Germline loops: CDR1 MNHNS, CDR2 SASEGT. Trimming shortened V by 5 bases and J by 3 bases, and 14 bases separated the two germline ends. The CDR3 sequence is 15 residues long. CDR3 residues: CASSNRGGGYNEQFF. CDR3 nucleotides: TGTGCCAGCAGTAACCGGGGAGGCGGCTACAATGAGCAGTTCTTC.

The gene calls are TRBV9 and TRBJ1-2; D gene uncertain. Germline CDR1 is SGDLS and CDR2 is YYNGEE. This CDR3 has 14 amino acids. The V end was cut by 0 bases, the J end by 4 bases, with 10 bases between. CDR3 nucleotide sequence: TGTGCCAGCAGCGTAGCTGACAACTCCTATGGCTACACCTTC. Its protein product is CASSVADNSYGYTF.

This clonotype turned up a few times. The rearrangement uses TRBV29-1 and TRBJ2-3; no reliable D call. CDR3 size: 14 residues. Germline CDR1 is SQVTM and CDR2 is ANQGSEA. The V end was cut by 2 bases, the J end by 0 bases, with 9 bases between. CDR3: CSVEKVLSTDTQYF. CDR3 sequence (DNA): TGCAGCGTTGAAAAGGTCCTTAGCACAGATACGCAGTATTTT.

This clonotype was seen more than once but under ten times. The V call is TRBV20-1, the J call TRBJ1-4, with D uncertain. This CDR3 has 12 amino acids. Germline CDR1 is DFQATT and CDR2 is SNEGSKA (reference sequence). V was clipped by 6 bases and J by 2 bases, with 7 bases between them. The CDR3 DNA reads as TGCAGTGCAACCGGGACTAATGAAAAACTGTTTTTT. Protein sequence: CSATGTNEKLFF.

This clonotype was counted ten times or more. The chain recombines TRBV14 with TRBJ2-7, with TRBD1 as a possible D gene (7 bases). The CDR3 covers 15 residues. CDR1 and CDR2 from the germline V gene are SGHDN and FVKESK. Trimming left V 2 bases short and J 5 bases short, with 16 bases between. CDR3 coding DNA: TGTGCCAGCAGCCAAAAAGGCGGAGGGGGCAACGAGCAGTACTTC. Encoded protein: CASSQKGGGGNEQYF.

The genes are TRBV7-8 and TRBJ2-1; TRBD2 is a possible D gene (6 bases). CDR1 and CDR2 from the germline V gene are SGHVS and FQNEAQ. CDR3 length equals 18 residues. The V end lost 1 base, the J end lost 2 bases, and 18 bases lay between the germline ends. The CDR3 sequence: CASSLGAGWEAAYNEQFF. The CDR3 DNA reads TGTGCCAGCAGCTTAGGGGCGGGTTGGGAGGCCGCCTACAATGAGCAGTTCTTC.

This clonotype was seen repeatedly, ten times or more. One junction end does not reproduce the germline sequence, and a read error may be involved. V and J are TRBV7-6 and TRBJ2-1; TRBD2 agrees at 11 bases. Germline values: CDR1 SGHVS, CDR2 FNYEAQ. This CDR3 is built from 16 residues. This CDR3 is CASSLGLAGTPNGQFF. CDR3 nucleotide sequence: TGTGCCAGCAGCTTAGGACTAGCGGGAACCCCCAATGGGCAGTTCTTC.

This clonotype occurred many times. The V and J genes are TRBV5-1 and TRBJ1-1; D gene uncertain. V dropped 4 bases and J dropped 1 base, with 8 bases sitting between them. CDR1 and CDR2 from the germline V gene are SGHRS and YFSETQ. CDR3 length: 13 amino acids. Here the CDR3 reads CASSLTPNTEAFF. In DNA, the CDR3 is TGCGCCAGCAGCCTGACACCGAACACTGAAGCTTTCTTT.

A few counts support this clonotype. J is TRBJ2-7 and V is TRBV4-1, with TRBD1 as a possible D gene (6 bases). Germline CDR1 is MGHRA and CDR2 is YSYEKL. Deletions cut 1 base from V and 2 bases from J, with 15 bases between. This CDR3 region has 16 residues. This CDR3 reads CASSQGGDRITYEQYF. In DNA form, the CDR3 reads TGCGCCAGCAGCCAAGGCGGAGACAGGATAACCTACGAGCAGTACTTC.